This TCR beta chain comes out of a study of blood T cell repertoires in COVID-19. Turning to the study itself: The United States, Italy and Spain supplied acute and convalescent COVID-19 samples.

This clone has just one count. The CDR3 has 16 amino acids. In germline, CDR1 is KGHSH, CDR2 LQKENI. Between the trimmed V and J ends, which lost 6 bases and 0 bases, there was a span of 14 bases. Sequencing was performed with immunoSEQ multiplex PCR; in TCRdb, only in-frame clones are kept and a portion is missing. This table has 50,000 to 65,000 clones, 80% to 85% appearing once. Sequencing was carried out using peripheral blood. The chain carries TRBV18 and TRBJ1-4; maybe TRBD1 (6 bases). This receptor was identified in a man in his fifties or sixties with COVID-19, enrolled during active disease. The CDR3 region has the DNA TGTGCCAGCTCCCGACAGGACCTTGCAACTAATGAAAAACTGTTTTTT. Protein product: CASSRQDLATNEKLFF.